This T cell receptor beta chain originates from a study of T cells in Graves' hyperthyroidism and ophthalmopathy. Study-level findings and limits: Ophthalmopathy prediction by the model preceded onset by a median roughly 6 months.

The CDR3 runs to 15 residues. Germline CDR1 reads LGHDT; CDR2 reads YNNKEL (reference sequence). V shed 3 bases, J shed 9 bases, and the junction held 5 bases outside the gene matches. From 9 to 10 ml of fresh peripheral blood, PBMCs were isolated. The source material, RNA transcripts, was used to amplify TCR beta CDR3 regions. First-round RT-PCR targeting the TCR CDR3 was performed with the HTBI primer set. TCRdb itself ran the multiplex PCR reads through MiXCR, one entry per CDR3 protein. The table records about 460,000 distinct CDR3 sequences, 20% to 25% of them present only once. This clonotype was picked up a small number of times. The antigen is undetermined.

The sequenced material came from blood. This chain links TRBV3-1 with TRBJ1-6, with 10 positions matching TRBD1. The receptor was derived from a woman in her sixties or seventies with Graves' ophthalmopathy. The CDR3 DNA is TGTGCCAGCAGCCAGCCGGGACAGGGGTCTTCACCCCTCCACTTT. This translates into CASSQPGQGSSPLHF. Variable domain in full (rest from reference TRBV3-1 and TRBJ1-6): DTAVSQTPKYLVTQMGNDKSIKCEQNLGHDTMYWYKQDSKKFLKIMFSYNNKELIINETVPNRFSPKSPDKAHLNLHINSLELGDSAVYFCASSQPGQGSSPLHFGNGTRLTVT.